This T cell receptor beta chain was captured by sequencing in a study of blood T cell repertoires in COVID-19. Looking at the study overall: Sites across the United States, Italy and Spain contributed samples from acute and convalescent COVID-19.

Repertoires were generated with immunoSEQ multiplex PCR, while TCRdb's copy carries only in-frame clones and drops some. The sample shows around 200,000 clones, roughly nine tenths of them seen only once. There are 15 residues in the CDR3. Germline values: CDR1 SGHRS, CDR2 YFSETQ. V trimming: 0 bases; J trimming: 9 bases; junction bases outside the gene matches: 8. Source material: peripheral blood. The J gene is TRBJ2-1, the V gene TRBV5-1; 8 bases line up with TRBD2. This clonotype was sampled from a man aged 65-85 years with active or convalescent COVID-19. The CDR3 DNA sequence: TGCGCCAGCAGCTTGGCGGGACTAGTAGGGGGTGAGCAGTTCTTC. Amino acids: CASSLAGLVGGEQFF.